The clone carrying this T cell receptor (beta chain) has more than one count but fewer than ten. The antigen remains undetermined. The DNA is left out, because the CDR3 cannot be placed on it with certainty; the CDR3 is given as TCRdb lists it. The sample originates from a study of vaccination and CD4 T cells after COVID-19. Looking at the study overall: Convalescent individuals numbered four females and six males, two being Hispanic.

Germline lookup yields CDR1 SNHLY and CDR2 FYNNEI. A total of 16 residues make up the CDR3, ends included. As for treatment: approximately 10-day PBMC culture with coronavirus spike peptide pools or control peptides (ViraFEST assay). ViraFEST expanded antigen-specific T cells with peptide pools, then sequenced TCRs. Half the medium was exchanged for fresh IL-2 medium on days 3 and 7. Study conclusions and caveats: Looking at convalescent patients, a median around 90% of reactive clones were present only post-vaccination.

Oncomine TCR Beta short-read sequencing was applied to DNA from cultured CD4+ T cells. In TCRdb, the PCR reads were re-called with MiXCR into one record per CDR3 protein. Here the sample spans some 14,000 distinct CDR3 sequences, roughly a quarter being singletons. The receptor was isolated from a human donor who had recovered from COVID-19. Material: CD4+ T cells from blood, cultured in vitro, obtained after SARS-CoV-2 vaccination. The chain joins TRBV2 to TRBJ1-3; the DNA was not used to check the table's D call, TRBD1. This chain's CDR3 is CASMSGGVGSGNTKYF.